This TCR beta chain was profiled in a study of T cell responses to AZD1222 COVID-19 vaccine. Overall study results and limits: In a largely white British group with more females than males, clonal diversity was possibly underestimated. Baseline seropositives among AZD1222 recipients totaled only five to seven. Sampling captured repertoires only after the peak T cell response.

Clones were read by immunoSEQ multiplex PCR, and TCRdb kept only the in-frame ones, dropping some. The table records some 160,000 clones, around 90% of them present only once. The germline gives CDR1 SGHNT, CDR2 YYREEE (reference sequence). This CDR3 is built from 14 residues. Trimming stripped 6 bases from V and 2 bases from J, with 14 bases between. Regarding this clone: Antigen unknown.

This receptor was taken from an adult in good health. The V call is TRBV5-4, the J call TRBJ1-2, with D maybe TRBD1 (5 bases). This material consisted of peripheral blood, taken on day 0 of AZD1222 vaccination. CDR3 bases: TGTGCCAGCACCTCTGGGGGAGTAAACTATGGCTACACCTTC. It encodes CASTSGGVNYGYTF.